The 18 T cell receptor beta chains presented below share a single source sample, sequenced in a study of graft-versus-host responses after intestinal transplantation. The antigens for these receptors are not known. Some clones are missing from TCRdb's copy, which holds only in-frame ones; the method was immunoSEQ multiplex PCR. Of about 50,000 clones in the sample, around 90% were seen once. Sequenced here: unstimulated CD4+ T cells sorted from spleen or lymph node cells, sampled before transplant. Source of these receptors: a human donor who was the organ donor for an intestinal transplant.

The V call is TRBV7-9, the J call TRBJ1-4; no firm D call. From germline, CDR1 is SEHNR and CDR2 FQNEAQ (reference sequence). This CDR3 region has 11 residues. V gave up 6 bases and J gave up 4 bases, with 3 bases separating them. CDR3 nucleotides: TGTGCCAGCAGGTATAATGAAAAACTGTTTTTT. It specifies CASRYNEKLFF.

The chain links TRBV4-1 to TRBJ1-5; TRBD1 aligns across 7 bases. CDR3 length: 15 amino acids. Trimming at V came to 0 bases and at J to 3 bases, leaving 2 bases not matched to a gene. Germline V gene lookup returns CDR1 MGHRA and CDR2 YSYEKL. The CDR3 sequence is CASSQDGTVNQPQHF. CDR3 bases: TGCGCCAGCAGCCAAGATGGGACAGTCAATCAGCCCCAGCATTTT.

The chain couples TRBV7-2 to TRBJ2-1; 9 bases are shared with TRBD2. Per the germline V gene, CDR1 is SGHTA and CDR2 is FQGNSA. The CDR3 loop spans 15 amino acids. The ends lost 4 bases at V and 0 bases at J; junction bases unmatched: 1. The CDR3: CASSSTSGSYNEQFF. The CDR3 nucleotides read TGTGCCAGCAGCTCGACTAGCGGCTCCTACAATGAGCAGTTCTTC.

This chain joins TRBV6-1 and TRBJ1-5, with 7 bases that match TRBD1. The CDR3 spans 14 residues. The germline V gene has CDR1 MNHNS and CDR2 SASEGT. Trimming cost V 5 bases and J 7 bases; bases outside gene matches: 8. DNA of the CDR3: TGTGCCAGCAGTTCTAACAGGGGAGGCCAGCCCCAGCATTTT. Protein: CASSSNRGGQPQHF.

This clone was recorded once. The chain is built from TRBV6-1 and TRBJ1-6; no definite D call. The germline V and J ends were trimmed by 5 bases and 4 bases, with 12 bases remaining between them. The V gene's germline CDR1 is MNHNS and CDR2 SASEGT. CDR3 length equals 15 residues. The CDR3 loop reads CASSPPRPYNSPLHF. CDR3 nucleotide sequence: TGTGCCAGCAGTCCACCCCGGCCTTATAATTCACCCCTCCACTTT.

The chain uses TRBV21-1 and TRBJ2-7; the table names TRBD1, a call not compared with the DNA. TRBV21-1 is assigned pseudogene status. The CDR3 covers 17 residues. CDR3 in amino acids: CAGTVGAGRPPCCEQYF. The DNA of the CDR3 is TGTGCCGGGACAGTGGGGGCAGGCCGCCCTCCCTGCTGCGAGCAGTACTTC.

The J gene is TRBJ2-7, the V gene TRBV7-2; TRBD2 agrees at 10 bases. The V segment lost 1 base and the J segment 6 bases; nucleotides outside the gene matches: 0. The CDR3 is 13 amino acids. In germline, CDR1 is SGHTA, CDR2 FQGNSA. This CDR3 is CASSLVAGGEQYF. In DNA form, the CDR3 reads TGTGCCAGCAGCTTAGTAGCGGGAGGCGAGCAGTACTTC.

This clone was counted a single time. The chain is built from TRBV28 and TRBJ2-5; the D gene is possibly TRBD2 (6 bases). The DNA end lines up better with TRBJ2-7; the J call may be wrong. Germline V gene lookup returns CDR1 MDHEN and CDR2 SYDVKM. The CDR3 consists of 15 residues. CDR3 DNA sequence: TGTGCCAGCAGTTTGACGGGAGTGGGGTCCTACGAGCAGTACTTC. Translation: CASSLTGVGSYEQYF.

The J gene is TRBJ2-7, the V gene TRBV19; 10 bases map to TRBD2. Germline lookup yields CDR1 LNHDA and CDR2 SQIVND (reference sequence). The CDR3 extends over 15 amino acids. V dropped 7 bases and J dropped 2; count of bases not matched to a gene: 8. The CDR3 sequence is CASMRSSGRAYEQYF. The CDR3 coding sequence is TGTGCCAGTATGCGGTCTAGCGGGAGAGCCTACGAGCAGTACTTC. Supplemented by reference TRBV19 and TRBJ2-7, the full variable domain reads DGGITQSPKYLFRKEGQNVTLSCEQNLNHDAMYWYRQDPGQGLRLIYYSQIVNDFQKGDIAEGYSVSREKKESFPLTVTSAQKNPTAFYLCASMRSSGRAYEQYFGPGTRLTVT.

V and J are TRBV19 and TRBJ2-3; D is uncertain. The V and J ends lost 3 bases and 3 bases respectively, with 1 base between them. Germline V gene sequence: CDR1 LNHDA, CDR2 SQIVND (reference sequence). This CDR3 contains 11 residues. The CDR3 here is CASSMTDTQYF. CDR3 nucleotide sequence: TGTGCCAGTAGTATGACAGATACGCAGTATTTT.

The chain links TRBV5-4 to TRBJ1-2; TRBD1 is a possible D gene (5 bases). The CDR3 contains 12 residues. Germline-derived CDR1 and CDR2 are SGHNT and YYREEE (reference sequence). The germline V and J ends were trimmed by 0 bases and 6 bases, with 6 bases remaining between them. The DNA of the CDR3 is TGTGCCAGCAGCTTGGGAGGGGATGGCTACACCTTC. Its translation: CASSLGGDGYTF.

CDR3 sequence reads: CASRQRESDEQYF. In DNA, the CDR3 is TGTGCCAGCAGGCAACGGGAGTCGGACGAGCAGTACTTC. The V call is TRBV2, the J call TRBJ2-7, with D perhaps matching TRBD2 (6 bases). CDR3 size: 13 residues. Trimming left V 6 bases short and J 5 bases short, with 14 bases between. Germline lookup yields CDR1 SNHLY and CDR2 FYNNEI.

The chain is built from TRBV7-6 and TRBJ1-4, with D possibly matching TRBD1 (6 bases). The CDR3 covers 14 residues. Germline V gene data show CDR1 as SGHVS and CDR2 as FNYEAQ. Trimming removed 5 bases at V and 4 bases at J, with 11 bases between. The CDR3 bases are TGTGCCAGCAGCCAAACAGGGAGTAATGAAAAACTGTTTTTT. This codes for CASSQTGSNEKLFF.

The chain couples TRBV5-1 to TRBJ2-2; 11 bases line up with TRBD2. CDR3 length equals 16 residues. Germline CDR1 is SGHRS and CDR2 is YFSETQ. With V trimmed by 4 bases and J by 1 base, 3 bases remained unmatched. DNA of the CDR3: TGCGCCAGCAGCCGAGGACTAGCGGGGAACACCGGGGAGCTGTTTTTT. Translating gives CASSRGLAGNTGELFF. Variable domain in full (rest from reference TRBV5-1 and TRBJ2-2): KAGVTQTPRYLIKTRGQQVTLSCSPISGHRSVSWYQQTPGQGLQFLFEYFSETQRNKGNFPGRFSGRQFSNSRSEMNVSTLELGDSALYLCASSRGLAGNTGELFFGEGSRLTVL.

The chain employs TRBV19 and TRBJ2-3; 8 bases are shared with TRBD2. The CDR3 runs 14 residues. V lost 5 bases to trimming and J lost 2 bases; unmatched junction nucleotides: 3. The germline gives CDR1 LNHDA, CDR2 SQIVND (reference sequence). Here the CDR3 DNA reads TGTGCCAGTAGTGTTAGCGGGGTCACAGATACGCAGTATTTT. Translation gives CASSVSGVTDTQYF.

The chain recombines TRBV7-6 with TRBJ2-2; the D is unclear. The germline V gene has CDR1 SGHVS and CDR2 FNYEAQ. Trimming removed 1 base from V and 6 bases from J, with 9 bases in between. The CDR3 has 14 residues. The CDR3 region has the DNA TGTGCCAGCAGCTTAGTCCCGGGCCCCGGGGAGCTGTTTTTT. This gives the protein CASSLVPGPGELFF.

This chain uses TRBV6-6 with TRBJ1-3; D is unclear. Germline CDR1 reads MNHNY; CDR2 reads SVGAGI (reference sequence). The CDR3 covers 15 residues. V was clipped by 2 bases and J by 0 bases, with 8 bases between them. The CDR3 spells CASSYGEYSGNTIYF. As DNA, the CDR3 is TGTGCCAGCAGTTACGGGGAGTACTCTGGAAACACCATATATTTT.

The chain carries TRBV4-2 and TRBJ2-2; 9 bases map to TRBD2. V trimming: 4 bases; J trimming: 3 bases; junction bases outside the gene matches: 0. Germline assignment: CDR1 LGHNA and CDR2 YNFKEQ. This CDR3 has 14 amino acids. DNA for the CDR3: TGTGCCAGCAGCCGACTAGCGGACACCGGGGAGCTGTTTTTT. Amino acids: CASSRLADTGELFF.